This entry lists 23 T cell receptor beta chains sequenced from one sample in a study of CD8+ T cells in alopecia areata. Following RNA extraction, reverse transcription yielded cDNA that acted as the sequencing template. Method: immunoSEQ multiplex PCR; TCRdb's copy keeps in-frame clones and lacks some. The sample holds roughly 120,000 clones, around two fifths seen once. Sequencing used CD4+ T cells sorted from blood. The receptors here all came from a human donor with alopecia areata.

V usage is TRBV6-5 and J usage is TRBJ2-7, with 7 bases matching TRBD2. The CDR3 totals 16 residues. Germline V gene sequence: CDR1 MNHEY, CDR2 SVGAGI. V gave up 1 base and J gave up 6 bases; unmatched junction bases: 12. The CDR3 nucleotides are TGTGCCAGCAGTTACTGGAGCGGGGTTGGTCAGGCCGAGCAGTACTTC. It yields the protein CASSYWSGVGQAEQYF.

The CDR3 DNA sequence: TGCGCCAGCAGTACAGGGCTGCCTAGCACAGATACGCAGTATTTT. This translates into CASSTGLPSTDTQYF. The J gene is TRBJ2-3, the V gene TRBV4-3; D may be TRBD1 (6 bases). Deletions cut 6 bases from V and 0 bases from J, with 13 bases between. The CDR3 has 15 residues. CDR1 LGHNA and CDR2 YSLEER come from the germline V gene.

The table lists this clone with a few counts. The rearrangement joins TRBV29-1 to TRBJ2-1; 9 nucleotides align to TRBD2. V lost 6 bases and J lost 6; bases outside the gene matches: 6. CDR1 is SQVTM, CDR2 ANQGSEA, per germline. This CDR3 region has 13 residues. Written as DNA, the CDR3 is TGCAGCGTGGATAGCGGGAGAACCAATGAGCAGTTCTTC. Translation: CSVDSGRTNEQFF.

This clone was observed once. The V gene is TRBV29-1, the J gene TRBJ2-5; TRBD2 aligns across 10 bases. The CDR3 covers 13 residues. V lost 3 bases, J lost 9 bases, and 7 bases stayed unmatched. Germline V gives CDR1 SQVTM, CDR2 ANQGSEA. CDR3 coding DNA: TGCAGCGTTGATACTAGCGGGACCATGTCCCAGTACTTC. It codes for CSVDTSGTMSQYF. The full variable domain, in which reference TRBV29-1 and TRBJ2-5 provide the parts outside the CDR3, is SAVISQKPSRDICQRGTSLTIQCQVDSQVTMMFWYRQQPGQSLTLIATANQGSEATYESGFVIDKFPISRPNLTFSTLTVSNMSPEDSSIYLCSVDTSGTMSQYFGPGTRLLVL.

J is TRBJ2-7 and V is TRBV29-1, with 8 bases fitting TRBD1. J lost 2 bases, V lost 0 bases, and 6 bases had no gene match. The germline CDR1 and CDR2 sequences are SQVTM and ANQGSEA. This CDR3 has 15 amino acids. The CDR3 DNA reads TGCAGCGTTGAAGACGACAGGGGTGGCCCCTACGAGCAGTACTTC. This codes for CSVEDDRGGPYEQYF.

Worth noting for this clone: Other DNA sequences in the sample encode the same CDR3. The rearrangement links TRBV28 to TRBJ1-1, with 7 bases aligning to TRBD1. Looked up from germline, CDR1 is MDHEN and CDR2 is SYDVKM. V trimming: 5 bases; J trimming: 4 bases; junction bases outside the gene matches: 4. The CDR3 covers 13 residues. The CDR3 here is CASSGGQLTEAFF. DNA of the CDR3: TGTGCCAGCAGTGGGGGACAGCTCACTGAAGCTTTCTTT.

J is TRBJ2-1 and V is TRBV9, with TRBD2 identical over 10 bases. Germline CDR1 is SGDLS and CDR2 is YYNGEE. V lost 4 bases, J lost 7 bases, and 14 bases stayed unmatched. The CDR3 spans 17 residues. The CDR3 DNA sequence: TGTGCCAGCAGCCCTTGGACTAGCGGCCCACTGGGTAATGAGCAGTTCTTC. Amino acids: CASSPWTSGPLGNEQFF.

The V gene is TRBV7-9, the J gene TRBJ2-7; D remains ambiguous. Deletions cut 1 base from V and 4 bases from J, with 5 bases between. The CDR3 sequence is 12 residues long. Germline loops: CDR1 SEHNR, CDR2 FQNEAQ (reference sequence). Here the CDR3 DNA reads TGTGCCAGCAGCTTAGGCGCTTACGAGCAGTACTTC. Translating gives CASSLGAYEQYF.

This chain joins TRBV20-1 and TRBJ2-5, with unresolved D. The germline gives CDR1 DFQATT, CDR2 SNEGSKA (reference sequence). The ends were cut back, 6 bases at V and 7 bases at J, with 12 bases in the middle. The CDR3 contains 11 residues. CDR3 in DNA: TGCAGTGCCCCTTTGGCCGCGACCCAGTACTTC. Protein sequence: CSAPLAATQYF.

The sample holds a few counts of this clone. The V and J genes are TRBV29-1 and TRBJ2-1; TRBD2 agrees at 10 bases. Germline-derived CDR1 and CDR2 are SQVTM and ANQGSEA. CDR3 size: 16 residues. V shed 4 bases and J 0 bases; nucleotides not matched to a gene: 6. The CDR3, as DNA: TGCAGCGTTGCTCTAGCGGGAGTGCTCTCCTACAATGAGCAGTTCTTC. Its translation: CSVALAGVLSYNEQFF.

The chain recombines TRBV29-1 with TRBJ1-1; no clear D gene. This CDR3 region has 12 residues. V was trimmed by 6 bases and J by 3 bases, leaving 11 bases between them. The germline V gene encodes CDR1 SQVTM and CDR2 ANQGSEA. The CDR3 reads CSVLDVYTEAFF. CDR3 sequence (DNA): TGCAGCGTCCTTGATGTTTACACTGAAGCTTTCTTT.

This clone has just a few counts. The J gene is TRBJ1-5, the V gene TRBV18; D is uncertain. The CDR3 runs to 16 residues. CDR1 and CDR2 (germline): KGHSH, LQKENI. V was trimmed by 3 bases and J by 2 bases, leaving 14 bases between them. CDR3: CASSPVRAQGNQPQHF. The CDR3 nucleotides read TGTGCCAGCTCACCGGTCCGGGCCCAGGGCAATCAGCCCCAGCATTTT.

J is TRBJ2-3 and V is TRBV5-6; D may be TRBD2 (5 bases). CDR3 length: 15 amino acids. Looked up from germline, CDR1 is SGHDT and CDR2 is YYEEEE. Deletions cut 4 bases from V and 0 bases from J, with 12 bases between. Here the CDR3 reads CASSGGLSSTDTQYF. DNA of the CDR3: TGTGCCAGCAGCGGCGGGCTATCTAGCACAGATACGCAGTATTTT.

In its sample, this clone was seen a few times. The chain recombines TRBV18 with TRBJ2-5; no clear D. Trimming left V 6 bases short and J 1 base short, with 6 bases between. CDR1 and CDR2 from the germline V gene are KGHSH and LQKENI. The CDR3 length is 12 residues. The CDR3 loop is CASSLFQETQYF. The CDR3 DNA reads as TGTGCCAGCTCTCTATTCCAAGAGACCCAGTACTTC.

This clone was found a few times. This chain links TRBV29-1 with TRBJ2-2, with D unclear. The CDR3 sequence is 13 residues long. V was clipped by 0 bases and J by 7 bases, with 9 bases between them. Looked up from germline, CDR1 is SQVTM and CDR2 is ANQGSEA. The CDR3 nucleotides are TGCAGCGTTGAAGAAACAGACGGCGGGGAGCTGTTTTTT. Translating gives CSVEETDGGELFF.

This chain uses TRBV18 with TRBJ1-1; no clear D gene. The CDR3 spans 11 residues. Deletions cut 2 bases from V and 3 bases from J, with 1 base between. Germline CDR1 and CDR2: KGHSH and LQKENI. CDR3 region: CASSPDTEAFF. The CDR3 nucleotides read TGTGCCAGCTCACCAGACACTGAAGCTTTCTTT.

This clone was recorded a few times. Sequence at one end of the junction differs from germline and may be a read error. V and J are TRBV29-1 and TRBJ1-1; 9 bases map to TRBD1. The CDR3 consists of 13 residues. The germline CDR1 and CDR2 sequences are SQVTM and ANQGSEA. This CDR3 is CSVAWDRVTEAFF. DNA of the CDR3: TGCAGTGTTGCATGGGACAGGGTCACTGAAGCTTTCTTT.

As concerns this clone: Additional DNA sequences in this sample encode the identical CDR3. The V and J genes are TRBV30 and TRBJ1-1, with no clear D. V was shortened by 3 bases and J by 7 bases, with 9 bases between the two germline ends. Germline-derived CDR1 and CDR2 are GTSNPN and SVGIG (reference sequence). CDR3 length: 11 residues. CDR3 nucleotides: TGTGCCTGGAGCGCAGGAGTTGAAGCTTTCTTT. Translating it yields CAWSAGVEAFF.

This clone was seen more than once but under ten times. Other DNA variants within this sample encode the same CDR3. This rearrangement joins TRBV30 to TRBJ1-2, with 7 bases aligning to TRBD1. Trimming removed 5 bases from V and 0 bases from J; junction bases left unmatched: 0. The CDR3 has 12 amino acids. CDR1 is GTSNPN, CDR2 SVGIG, per germline (reference sequence). The CDR3 DNA is TGTGCCTGGGACAGGGCTAACTATGGCTACACCTTC. Encoded protein: CAWDRANYGYTF.

This clone was seen once. The chain carries TRBV29-1 and TRBJ1-1; D gene unclear. There are 12 residues in the CDR3. Per the germline V gene, CDR1 is SQVTM and CDR2 is ANQGSEA. V was clipped by 6 bases and J by 4 bases, with 12 bases between them. CDR3 protein: CSVVSSLTEAFF. CDR3 nucleotides: TGCAGCGTGGTTTCGAGTCTCACTGAAGCTTTCTTT.

This chain connects TRBV18 to TRBJ2-1; 7 bases align to TRBD1. V lost 4 bases to trimming and J lost 1 base; unmatched junction nucleotides: 13. This CDR3 region has 18 residues. Germline CDR1 and CDR2: KGHSH and LQKENI. The DNA for the CDR3 is TGTGCCAGCTCACTCCTGTTCGGGACAGCGATATCCTACAATGAGCAGTTCTTC. It yields the protein CASSLLFGTAISYNEQFF.

This clone has a handful of counts. This sequence joins TRBV29-1 and TRBJ2-5, with D possibly being TRBD2 (7 bases). The V end lost 7 bases, the J end lost 4 bases, and 16 bases lay between the germline ends. This CDR3 spans 13 amino acids. Germline V CDR1 and CDR2: SQVTM, ANQGSEA. The CDR3 loop is CSAESGGAETQYF. The CDR3 coding sequence is TGCAGCGCGGAAAGTGGGGGGGCAGAGACCCAGTACTTC.

The chain uses TRBV29-1 and TRBJ1-1; maybe TRBD1 (6 bases). The CDR3 consists of 13 residues. Germline-derived CDR1 and CDR2 are SQVTM and ANQGSEA. V was shortened by 7 bases and J by 6 bases, with 18 bases between the two germline ends. CDR3 sequence (DNA): TGCAGCGCCTACAGGGATGTCGAGGCTGAAGCTTTCTTT. Translating gives CSAYRDVEAEAFF.